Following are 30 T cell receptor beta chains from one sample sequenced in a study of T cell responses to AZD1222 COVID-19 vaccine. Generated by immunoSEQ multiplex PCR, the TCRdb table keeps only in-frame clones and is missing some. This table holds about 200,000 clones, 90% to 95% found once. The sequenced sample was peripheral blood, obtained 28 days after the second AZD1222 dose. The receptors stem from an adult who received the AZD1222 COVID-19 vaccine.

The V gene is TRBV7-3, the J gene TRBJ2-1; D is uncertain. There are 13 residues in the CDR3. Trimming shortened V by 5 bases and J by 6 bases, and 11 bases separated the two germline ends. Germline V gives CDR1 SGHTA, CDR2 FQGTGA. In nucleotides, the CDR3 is TGTGCCAGCAGCCTTGATCCCGCCAATGAGCAGTTCTTC. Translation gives CASSLDPANEQFF.

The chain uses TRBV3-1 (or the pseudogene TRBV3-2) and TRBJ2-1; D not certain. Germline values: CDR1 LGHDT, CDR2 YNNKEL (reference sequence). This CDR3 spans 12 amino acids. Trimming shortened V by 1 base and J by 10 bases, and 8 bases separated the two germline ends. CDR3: CASSQVGLEQFF. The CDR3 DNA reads TGTGCCAGCAGCCAAGTAGGATTAGAGCAGTTCTTC.

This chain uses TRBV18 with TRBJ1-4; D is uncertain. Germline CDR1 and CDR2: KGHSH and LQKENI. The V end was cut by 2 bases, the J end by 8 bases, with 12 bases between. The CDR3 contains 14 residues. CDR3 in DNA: TGTGCCAGCTCACCATCGGGGATTGGGGAAAAACTGTTTTTT. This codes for CASSPSGIGEKLFF.

The CDR3 sequence: CASSPAGRAVETQYF. The CDR3 DNA reads as TGTGCCAGCAGCCCGGCGGGACGGGCCGTAGAGACCCAGTACTTC. The genes are TRBV11-2 and TRBJ2-5, with D tentatively TRBD2 (6 bases). The V end lost 5 bases, the J end lost 4 bases, and 17 bases lay between the germline ends. Per the germline V gene, CDR1 is SGHAT and CDR2 is FQNNGV. This CDR3 has 15 residues.

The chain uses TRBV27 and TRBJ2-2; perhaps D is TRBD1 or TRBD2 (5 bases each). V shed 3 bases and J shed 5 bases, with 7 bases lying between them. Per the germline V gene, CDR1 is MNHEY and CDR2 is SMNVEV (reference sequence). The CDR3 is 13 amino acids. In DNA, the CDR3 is TGTGCCAGCAGTTTCGGGGCTACCGGGGAGCTGTTTTTT. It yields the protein CASSFGATGELFF.

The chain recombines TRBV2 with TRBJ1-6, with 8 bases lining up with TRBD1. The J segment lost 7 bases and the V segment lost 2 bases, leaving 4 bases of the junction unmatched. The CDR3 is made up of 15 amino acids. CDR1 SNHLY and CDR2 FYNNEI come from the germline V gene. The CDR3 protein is CASSEMDRANSPLHF. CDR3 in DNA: TGTGCCAGCAGTGAAATGGACAGGGCGAATTCACCCCTCCACTTT.

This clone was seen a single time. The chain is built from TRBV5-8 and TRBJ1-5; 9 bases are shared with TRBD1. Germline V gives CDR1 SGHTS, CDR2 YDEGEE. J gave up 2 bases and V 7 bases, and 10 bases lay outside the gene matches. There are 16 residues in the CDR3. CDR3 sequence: CASGPGQGRGNQPQHF. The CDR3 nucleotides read TGTGCCAGCGGACCGGGACAGGGTAGGGGCAATCAGCCCCAGCATTTT.

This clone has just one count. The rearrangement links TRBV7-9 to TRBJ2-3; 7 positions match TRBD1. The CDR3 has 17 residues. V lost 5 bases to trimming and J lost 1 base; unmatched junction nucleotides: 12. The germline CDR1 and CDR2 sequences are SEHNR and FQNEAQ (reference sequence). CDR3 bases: TGTGCCAGCAGCCTCAGGGACAGACTAAGTGGCACAGATACGCAGTATTTT. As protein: CASSLRDRLSGTDTQYF.

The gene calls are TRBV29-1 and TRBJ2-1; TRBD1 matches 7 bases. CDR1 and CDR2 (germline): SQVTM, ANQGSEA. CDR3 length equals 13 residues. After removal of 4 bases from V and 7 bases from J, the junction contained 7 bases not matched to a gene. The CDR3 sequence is CSVGQGQGNEQFF. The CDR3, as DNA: TGCAGCGTTGGACAGGGTCAAGGGAATGAGCAGTTCTTC.

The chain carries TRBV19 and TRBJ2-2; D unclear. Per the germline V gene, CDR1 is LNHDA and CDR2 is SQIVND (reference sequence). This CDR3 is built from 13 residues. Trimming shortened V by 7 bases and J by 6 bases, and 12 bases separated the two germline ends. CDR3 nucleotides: TGTGCCAGTAATACGGGTGCGTCCGGGGAGCTGTTTTTT. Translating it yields CASNTGASGELFF.

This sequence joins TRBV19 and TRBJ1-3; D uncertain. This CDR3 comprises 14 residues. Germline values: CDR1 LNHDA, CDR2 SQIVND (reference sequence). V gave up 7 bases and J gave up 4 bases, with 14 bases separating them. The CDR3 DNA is TGTGCCAGTACCACTTCTAGCAGGGGAAACACCATATATTTT. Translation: CASTTSSRGNTIYF.

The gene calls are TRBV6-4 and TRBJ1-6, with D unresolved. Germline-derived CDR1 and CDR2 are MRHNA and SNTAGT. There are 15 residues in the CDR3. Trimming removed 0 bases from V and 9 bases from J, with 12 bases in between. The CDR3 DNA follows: TGTGCCAGCAGTGACTCCCCAGGTGGAATTTCACCCCTCCACTTT. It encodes CASSDSPGGISPLHF.

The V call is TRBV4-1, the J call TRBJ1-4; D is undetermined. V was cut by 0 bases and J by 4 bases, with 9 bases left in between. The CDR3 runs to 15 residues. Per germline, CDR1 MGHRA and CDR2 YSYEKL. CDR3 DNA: TGCGCCAGCAGCCAAGAGAGGCGACTTAATGAAAAACTGTTTTTT. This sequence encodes CASSQERRLNEKLFF.

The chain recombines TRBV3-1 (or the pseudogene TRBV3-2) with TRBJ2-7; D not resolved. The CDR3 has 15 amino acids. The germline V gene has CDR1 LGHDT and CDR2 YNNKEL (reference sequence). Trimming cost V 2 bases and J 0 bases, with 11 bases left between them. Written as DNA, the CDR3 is TGTGCCAGCAGCCAACCCGACGGACGCTCCTACGAGCAGTACTTC. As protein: CASSQPDGRSYEQYF.

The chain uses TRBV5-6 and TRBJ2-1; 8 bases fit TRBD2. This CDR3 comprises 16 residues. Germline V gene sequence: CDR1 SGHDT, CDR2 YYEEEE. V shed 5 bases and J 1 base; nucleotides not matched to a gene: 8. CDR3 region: CASRTGGPLSYNEQFF. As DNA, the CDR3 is TGTGCCAGCAGGACGGGGGGGCCCCTTTCCTACAATGAGCAGTTCTTC.

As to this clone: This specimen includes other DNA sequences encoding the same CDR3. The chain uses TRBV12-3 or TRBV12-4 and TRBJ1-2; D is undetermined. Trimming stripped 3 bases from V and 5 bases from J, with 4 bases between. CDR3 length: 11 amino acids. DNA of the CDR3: TGTGCCAGCAGTTTGGGATATGGCTACACCTTC. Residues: CASSLGYGYTF.

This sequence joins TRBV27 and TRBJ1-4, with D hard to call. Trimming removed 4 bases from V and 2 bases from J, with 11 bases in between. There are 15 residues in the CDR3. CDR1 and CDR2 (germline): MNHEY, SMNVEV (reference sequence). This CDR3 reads CASSSRRGTNEKLFF. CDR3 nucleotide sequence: TGTGCCAGCAGTTCCCGTCGAGGGACTAATGAAAAACTGTTTTTT.

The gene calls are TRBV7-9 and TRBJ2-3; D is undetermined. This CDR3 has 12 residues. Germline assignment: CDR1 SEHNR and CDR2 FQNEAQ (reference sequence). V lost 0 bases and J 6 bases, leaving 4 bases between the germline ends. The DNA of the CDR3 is TGTGCCAGCAGCTTAGCGTGGGATACGCAGTATTTT. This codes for CASSLAWDTQYF.

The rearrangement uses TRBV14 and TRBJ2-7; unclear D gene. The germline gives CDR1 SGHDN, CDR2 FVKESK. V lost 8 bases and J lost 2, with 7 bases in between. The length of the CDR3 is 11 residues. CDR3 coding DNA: TGTGCCAGCGGGCAAACCTACGAGCAGTACTTC. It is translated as CASGQTYEQYF. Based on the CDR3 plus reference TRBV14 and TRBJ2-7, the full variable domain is EAGVTQFPSHSVIEKGQTVTLRCDPISGHDNLYWYRRVMGKEIKFLLHFVKESKQDESGMPNNRFLAERTGGTYSTLKVQPAELEDSGVYFCASGQTYEQYFGPGTRLTVT.

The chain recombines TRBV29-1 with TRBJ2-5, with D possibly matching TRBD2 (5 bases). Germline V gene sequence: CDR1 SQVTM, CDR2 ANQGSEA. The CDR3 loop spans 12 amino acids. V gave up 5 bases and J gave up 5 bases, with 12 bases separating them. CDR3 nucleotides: TGCAGCGTTACCGAGGGATGGGAGACCCAGTACTTC. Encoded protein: CSVTEGWETQYF.

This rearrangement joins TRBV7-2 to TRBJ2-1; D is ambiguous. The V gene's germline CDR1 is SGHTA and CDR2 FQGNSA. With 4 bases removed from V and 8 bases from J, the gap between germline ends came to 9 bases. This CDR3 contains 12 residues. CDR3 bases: TGTGCCAGCAGCTACCTACCCGATGAGCAGTTCTTC. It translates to CASSYLPDEQFF.

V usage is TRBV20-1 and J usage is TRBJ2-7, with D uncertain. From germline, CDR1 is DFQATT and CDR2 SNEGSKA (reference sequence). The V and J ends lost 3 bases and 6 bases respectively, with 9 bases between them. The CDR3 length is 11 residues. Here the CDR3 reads CSASSGTEQYF. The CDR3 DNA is TGCAGTGCTAGCTCAGGTACCGAGCAGTACTTC.

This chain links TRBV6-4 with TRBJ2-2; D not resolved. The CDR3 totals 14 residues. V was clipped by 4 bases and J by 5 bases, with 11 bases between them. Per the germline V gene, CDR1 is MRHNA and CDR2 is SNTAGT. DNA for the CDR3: TGTGCCAGCAGTGGCTCGGGTCGTACCGGGGAGCTGTTTTTT. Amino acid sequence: CASSGSGRTGELFF.

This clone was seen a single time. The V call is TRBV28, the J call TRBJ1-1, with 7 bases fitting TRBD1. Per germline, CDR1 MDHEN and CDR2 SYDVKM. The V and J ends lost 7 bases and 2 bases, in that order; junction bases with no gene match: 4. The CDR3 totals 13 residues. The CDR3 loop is CASITGVNTEAFF. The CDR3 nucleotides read TGTGCCAGCATAACAGGGGTAAACACTGAAGCTTTCTTT.

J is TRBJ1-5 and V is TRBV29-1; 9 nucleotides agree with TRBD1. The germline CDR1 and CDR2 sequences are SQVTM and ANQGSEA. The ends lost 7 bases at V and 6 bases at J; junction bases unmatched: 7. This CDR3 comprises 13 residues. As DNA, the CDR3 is TGCAGCGCTAGACCGGGACAGGGTCAGCCCCAGCATTTT. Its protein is CSARPGQGQPQHF. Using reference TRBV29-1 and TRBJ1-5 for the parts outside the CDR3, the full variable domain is SAVISQKPSRDICQRGTSLTIQCQVDSQVTMMFWYRQQPGQSLTLIATANQGSEATYESGFVIDKFPISRPNLTFSTLTVSNMSPEDSSIYLCSARPGQGQPQHFGDGTRLSIL.

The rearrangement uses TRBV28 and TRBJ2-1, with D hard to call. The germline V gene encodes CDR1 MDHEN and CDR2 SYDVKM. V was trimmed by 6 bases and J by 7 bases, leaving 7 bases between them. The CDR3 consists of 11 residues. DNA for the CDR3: TGTGCCAGCAGCCCTAGGAATGAGCAGTTCTTC. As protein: CASSPRNEQFF.

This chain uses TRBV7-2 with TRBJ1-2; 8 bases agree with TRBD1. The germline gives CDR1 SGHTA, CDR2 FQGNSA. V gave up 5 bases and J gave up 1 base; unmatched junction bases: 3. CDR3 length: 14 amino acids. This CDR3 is CASSGQGGNYGYTF. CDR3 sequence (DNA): TGTGCCAGCAGCGGACAGGGTGGTAACTATGGCTACACCTTC.

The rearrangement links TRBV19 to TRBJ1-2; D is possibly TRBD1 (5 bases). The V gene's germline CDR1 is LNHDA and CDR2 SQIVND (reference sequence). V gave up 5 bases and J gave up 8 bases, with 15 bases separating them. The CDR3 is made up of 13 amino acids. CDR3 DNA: TGTGCCAGTAGTCAACAACAGGCGAGGGGCTACACCTTC. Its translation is CASSQQQARGYTF.

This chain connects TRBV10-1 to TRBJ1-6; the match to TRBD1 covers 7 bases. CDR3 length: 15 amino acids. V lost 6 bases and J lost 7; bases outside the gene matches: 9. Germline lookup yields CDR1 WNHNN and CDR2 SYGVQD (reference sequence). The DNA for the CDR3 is TGCGCCAGCAGCGGGGTGGACAGGAACAATTCACCCCTCCACTTT. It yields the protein CASSGVDRNNSPLHF.

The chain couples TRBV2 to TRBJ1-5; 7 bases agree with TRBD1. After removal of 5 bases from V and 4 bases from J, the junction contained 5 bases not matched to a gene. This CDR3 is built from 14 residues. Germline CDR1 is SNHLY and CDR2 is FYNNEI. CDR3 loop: CASSQGTENQPQHF. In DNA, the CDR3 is TGTGCCAGCAGTCAAGGGACAGAGAATCAGCCCCAGCATTTT.